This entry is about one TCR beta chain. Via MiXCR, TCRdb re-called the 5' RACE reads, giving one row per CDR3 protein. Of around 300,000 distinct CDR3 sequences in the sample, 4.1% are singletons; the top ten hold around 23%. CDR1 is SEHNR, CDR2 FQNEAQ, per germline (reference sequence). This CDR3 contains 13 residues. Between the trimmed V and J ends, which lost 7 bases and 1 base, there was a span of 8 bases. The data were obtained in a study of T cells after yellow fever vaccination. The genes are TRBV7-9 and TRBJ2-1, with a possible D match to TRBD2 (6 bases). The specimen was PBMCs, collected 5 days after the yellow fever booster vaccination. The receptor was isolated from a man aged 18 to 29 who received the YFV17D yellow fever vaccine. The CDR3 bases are TGTGCCAGCATACGGGGGTCCTACAATGAGCAGTTCTTC. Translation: CASIRGSYNEQFF.